This T cell receptor beta chain was captured in a study of CD8 T cells in ankylosing spondylitis. Notes on the study in general: Reactive arthritis synovial fluid and blood were previously reported to contain some motif variants. What appeared characteristic of ankylosing spondylitis blood was a TCR beta motif of several highly homologous variants. Disease-linked clones proved CD8+ and comparatively uncommon in peripheral blood.

Quantitative barcoded 5'-RACE was used to prepare TCR beta libraries. TCRdb re-analysed the 5' RACE reads in MiXCR, keeping a single row per CDR3 protein. The sample gives hundreds of thousands of distinct CDR3 sequences, roughly 12% of which show up once; about 0.49% is in the top ten. In the case of this clonotype: Its antigen is not identified.

The germline V gene has CDR1 SGHVS and CDR2 FNYEAQ. The CDR3 extends over 16 amino acids. Germline trimming cut 5 bases from V and 3 bases from J; bases unmatched to any gene: 6. Source material: blood, either unsorted or a sorted T cell fraction (not recorded which). The clonotype comes from a male donor with ankylosing spondylitis. The J gene is TRBJ2-1, the V gene TRBV7-6, with TRBD2 identical over 11 bases. CDR3 nucleotides: TGTGCCAGCAGCCCCCGGACTAGCGGGTACTACAATGAGCAGTTCTTC. As protein: CASSPRTSGYYNEQFF.